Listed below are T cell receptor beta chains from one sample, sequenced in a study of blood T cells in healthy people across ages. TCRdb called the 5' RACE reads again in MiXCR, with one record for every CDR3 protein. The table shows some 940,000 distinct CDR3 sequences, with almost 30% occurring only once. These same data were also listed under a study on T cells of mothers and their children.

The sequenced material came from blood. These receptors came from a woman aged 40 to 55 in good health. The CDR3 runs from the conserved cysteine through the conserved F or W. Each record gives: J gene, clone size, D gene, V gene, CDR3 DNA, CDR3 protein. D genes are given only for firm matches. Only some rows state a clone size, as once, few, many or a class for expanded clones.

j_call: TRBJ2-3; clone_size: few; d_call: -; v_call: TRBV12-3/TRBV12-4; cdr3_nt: TGTGCCAGCAGTTTCAATACGCAGTATTTT; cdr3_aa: CASSFNTQYF
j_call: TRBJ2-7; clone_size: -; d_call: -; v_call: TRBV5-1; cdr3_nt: TGCGCCAGCAGCTTGGCCCCCGGGACAAGGTACGAGCAGTACTTC; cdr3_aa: CASSLAPGTRYEQYF
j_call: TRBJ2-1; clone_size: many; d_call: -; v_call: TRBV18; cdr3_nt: TGTGCCAGCTCTCTCCTAGGGTCCTACAATGAGCAGTTCTTC; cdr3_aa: CASSLLGSYNEQFF
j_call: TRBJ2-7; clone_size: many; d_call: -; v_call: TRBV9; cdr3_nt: TGTGCCAGCAGCCCTTCCGGAGTAACCTACGAGCAGTACTTC; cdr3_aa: CASSPSGVTYEQYF
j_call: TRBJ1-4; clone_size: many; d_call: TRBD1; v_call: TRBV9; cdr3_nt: TGTGCCAGCAGCGTCGGATCCGGGACAGGAAGTGAAAAACTGTTTTTT; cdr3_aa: CASSVGSGTGSEKLFF
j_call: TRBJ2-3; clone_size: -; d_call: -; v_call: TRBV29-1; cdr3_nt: TGCAGCGTCATGACTAGATACACAGATACGCAGTATTTT; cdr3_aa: CSVMTRYTDTQYF
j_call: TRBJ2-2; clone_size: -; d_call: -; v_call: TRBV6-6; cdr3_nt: TGTGCCAGCAGAACCCGGCGTGCGAACACCGGGGAGCTGTTTTTT; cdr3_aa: CASRTRRANTGELFF
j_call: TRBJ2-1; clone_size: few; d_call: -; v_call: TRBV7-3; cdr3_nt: TGTGCCAGCAGCTGGGGCGGCGGGGGCCTGAATGAGCAGTTCTTC; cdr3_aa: CASSWGGGGLNEQFF
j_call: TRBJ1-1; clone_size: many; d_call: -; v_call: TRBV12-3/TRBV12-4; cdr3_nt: TGTGCCAGCAGTTCCCTATTGGGGACTGAAGCTTTCTTT; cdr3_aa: CASSSLLGTEAFF
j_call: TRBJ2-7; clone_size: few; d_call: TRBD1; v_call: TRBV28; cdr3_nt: TGTGCCAGTCAAACCCCCGGGACAGAAGTGTACGAGCAGTACTTC; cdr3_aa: CASQTPGTEVYEQYF
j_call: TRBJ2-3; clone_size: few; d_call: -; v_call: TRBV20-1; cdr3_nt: TGCAGCGCTACGGGACACTTTAGCACAGATACGCAGTATTTT; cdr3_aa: CSATGHFSTDTQYF
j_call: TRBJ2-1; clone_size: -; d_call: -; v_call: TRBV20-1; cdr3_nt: TGCAGTGCTAGAGACGTAACCGGGACGGATTACAATGAGCAGGTCTTC; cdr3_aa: CSARDVTGTDYNEQVF
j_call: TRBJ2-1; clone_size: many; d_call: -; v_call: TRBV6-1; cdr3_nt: TGTGCCAGCATGACCCAGGGAAATGTCTACAATGAGCAGTTCTTC; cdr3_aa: CASMTQGNVYNEQFF
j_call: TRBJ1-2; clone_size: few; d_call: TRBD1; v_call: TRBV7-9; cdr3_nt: TGTGCCAGCAGCGACCGGGACAGGGTCTATGGCTACACCTTC; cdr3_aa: CASSDRDRVYGYTF
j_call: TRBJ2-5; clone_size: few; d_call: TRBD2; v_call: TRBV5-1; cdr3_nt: TGCGCCAGCAGCTTGGTCAGCGGGGCCGAGACCCAGTACTTC; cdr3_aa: CASSLVSGAETQYF
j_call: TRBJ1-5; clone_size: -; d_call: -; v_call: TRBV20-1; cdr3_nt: TGCAGTGCTATTCCGCCGGACACCTCGGCCCAGCATTTT; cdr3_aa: CSAIPPDTSAQHF
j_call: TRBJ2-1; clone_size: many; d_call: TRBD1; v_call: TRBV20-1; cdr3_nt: TGCAGTGTCTTTACGGGACAGGGGGCGAATGAGCAGTTCTTC; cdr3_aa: CSVFTGQGANEQFF
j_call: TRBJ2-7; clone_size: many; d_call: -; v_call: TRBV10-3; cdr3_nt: TGTGCCATCAGTGATGCCCCCAAAACCTCCTACGAGCAGTACTTC; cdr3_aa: CAISDAPKTSYEQYF
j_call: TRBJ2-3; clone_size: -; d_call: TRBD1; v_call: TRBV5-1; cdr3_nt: TGCGCCAGCAGCTTGGCTGGACAGGGAGTCGCAGATACGCAGTATTTT; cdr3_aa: CASSLAGQGVADTQYF
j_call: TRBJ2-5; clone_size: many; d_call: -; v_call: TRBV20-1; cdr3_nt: TGCAGTGCTAGAGATCTCGGGCAGGGAGAGACCCAGTACTTC; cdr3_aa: CSARDLGQGETQYF
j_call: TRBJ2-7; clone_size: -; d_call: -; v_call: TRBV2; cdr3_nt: TGTGCCGGCAGACTACTCCAAGCGAGGAACGAGCAGTACTTC; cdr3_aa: CAGRLLQARNEQYF
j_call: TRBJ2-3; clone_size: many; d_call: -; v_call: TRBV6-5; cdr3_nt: TGTGCCAGCAGTTACCGGGCAGATAGCACAGATACGCAGTATTTT; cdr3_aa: CASSYRADSTDTQYF
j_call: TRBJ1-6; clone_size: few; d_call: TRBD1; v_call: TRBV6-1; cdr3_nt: TGTGCCAGCAGAACTATGACAGGGGAGAATTCACCCCTCCACTTT; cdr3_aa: CASRTMTGENSPLHF
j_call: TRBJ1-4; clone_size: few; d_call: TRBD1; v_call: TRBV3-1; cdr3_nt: TGTGCCAGCAGCCAACGACAGGGTCGAGGTAATGAAAAACTGTTTTTT; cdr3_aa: CASSQRQGRGNEKLFF
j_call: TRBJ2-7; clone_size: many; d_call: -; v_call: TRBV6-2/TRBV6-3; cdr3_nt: TGTGCCAGCAGTTACTCCCAAACAGGGAGGGGCTACGAGCAGTACTTC; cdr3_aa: CASSYSQTGRGYEQYF
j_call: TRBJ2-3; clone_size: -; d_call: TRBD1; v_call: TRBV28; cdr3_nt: TGTGCCAGCAGTCCCGACAGGGTCGTAGTAGATACGCAGTATTTT; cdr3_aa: CASSPDRVVVDTQYF
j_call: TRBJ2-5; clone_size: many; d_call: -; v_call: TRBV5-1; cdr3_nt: TGCGCCAGCAGCTTGGGAAGGGGAGCGGAGACCCAGTACTTC; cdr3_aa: CASSLGRGAETQYF
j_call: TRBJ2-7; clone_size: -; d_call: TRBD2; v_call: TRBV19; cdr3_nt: TGTGCCAGTAGTAGGTCCTCCGGGACTAGCGGCTACGAGCAGTACTTC; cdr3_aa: CASSRSSGTSGYEQYF
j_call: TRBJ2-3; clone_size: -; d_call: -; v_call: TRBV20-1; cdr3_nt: TGCAGTGAACTTTTCCCGGGGGACGTGGCAGATACGCAGTATTTT; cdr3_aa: CSELFPGDVADTQYF
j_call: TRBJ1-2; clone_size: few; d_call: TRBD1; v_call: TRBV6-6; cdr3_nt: TGTGCCGGCAGTCGGGAGCCAGGGGGGAACTATGGCTACACCTTC; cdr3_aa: CAGSREPGGNYGYTF
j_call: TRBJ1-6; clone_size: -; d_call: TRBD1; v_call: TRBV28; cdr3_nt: TGTGCCTGCAGCCGGGACAGGAGTTCGTTCCCCCTCCACTTT; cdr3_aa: CACSRDRSSFPLHF
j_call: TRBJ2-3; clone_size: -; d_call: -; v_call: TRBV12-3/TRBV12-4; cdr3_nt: TGTGCGACACGGGGGCCCAGCACAGATACGCAGTATTTT; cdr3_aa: CATRGPSTDTQYF
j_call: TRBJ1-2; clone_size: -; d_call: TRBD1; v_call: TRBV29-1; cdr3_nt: TGCAGCGTTGAAACCGGGCTAGGGTCAGGGGGCACCTATGGCTACACCTTC; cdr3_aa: CSVETGLGSGGTYGYTF
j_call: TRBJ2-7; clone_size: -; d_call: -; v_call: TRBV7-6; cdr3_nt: TGTGCCAGCAGCTTAGGTTGGGGGACTTTCTCCTACGAGCAGTACTTC; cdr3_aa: CASSLGWGTFSYEQYF
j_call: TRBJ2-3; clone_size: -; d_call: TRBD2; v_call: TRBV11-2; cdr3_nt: TGTGCCAGCAGCCCCCGGCCGGGGGGGCCCGGGGATACGCAGTATTTT; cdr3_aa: CASSPRPGGPGDTQYF
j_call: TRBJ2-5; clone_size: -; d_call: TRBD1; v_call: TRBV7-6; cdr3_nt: TGTGCCAGCAGCGTTGGACAGGGGCCAACCTTCGGTGAGACCCAGTACTTC; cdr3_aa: CASSVGQGPTFGETQYF
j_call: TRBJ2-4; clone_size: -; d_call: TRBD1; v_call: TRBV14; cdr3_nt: TGTGCCAGCAGCCTCAAGTACCGGGACAGGTTATTCAATGAGCAGTACTTC; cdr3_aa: CASSLKYRDRLFNEQYF
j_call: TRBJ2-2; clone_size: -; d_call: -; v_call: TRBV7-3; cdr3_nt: TGTGCCAGCAGCTTAAGTTCCGACGGGGAGCTGTTTTTT; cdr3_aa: CASSLSSDGELFF
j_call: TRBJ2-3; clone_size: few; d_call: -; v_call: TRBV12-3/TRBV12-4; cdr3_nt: TGTGCCAGCAGTTCCAGCGCCTTCGATACGCAGTATTTT; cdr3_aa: CASSSSAFDTQYF
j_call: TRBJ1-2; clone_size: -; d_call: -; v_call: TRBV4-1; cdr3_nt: TGCGCCAGCAGCCAAGGGGGGGGGATTTATGGCTACACCTTC; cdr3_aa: CASSQGGGIYGYTF
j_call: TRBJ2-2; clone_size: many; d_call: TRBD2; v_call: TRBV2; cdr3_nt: TGTGCCAGCAGTGGGACTAGCGGGGGGACCGGGGAGCTGTTTTTT; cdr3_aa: CASSGTSGGTGELFF
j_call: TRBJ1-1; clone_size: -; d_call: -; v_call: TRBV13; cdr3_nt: TGTGCCAGCAGCTTAGGTCCCAGCGACTCGTTCTTTGCTTTCTTT; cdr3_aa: CASSLGPSDSFFAFF
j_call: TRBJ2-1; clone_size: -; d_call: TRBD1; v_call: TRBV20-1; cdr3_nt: TGCAGTGCGCCCAGACAGGGGCTTGGTGAGCAGTTCTTC; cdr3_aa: CSAPRQGLGEQFF
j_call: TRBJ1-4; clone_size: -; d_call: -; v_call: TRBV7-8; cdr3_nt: TGTGCCAGCAGGGCACGCCTCGGGACTGGTAATGAAAAACTGTTTTTT; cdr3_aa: CASRARLGTGNEKLFF